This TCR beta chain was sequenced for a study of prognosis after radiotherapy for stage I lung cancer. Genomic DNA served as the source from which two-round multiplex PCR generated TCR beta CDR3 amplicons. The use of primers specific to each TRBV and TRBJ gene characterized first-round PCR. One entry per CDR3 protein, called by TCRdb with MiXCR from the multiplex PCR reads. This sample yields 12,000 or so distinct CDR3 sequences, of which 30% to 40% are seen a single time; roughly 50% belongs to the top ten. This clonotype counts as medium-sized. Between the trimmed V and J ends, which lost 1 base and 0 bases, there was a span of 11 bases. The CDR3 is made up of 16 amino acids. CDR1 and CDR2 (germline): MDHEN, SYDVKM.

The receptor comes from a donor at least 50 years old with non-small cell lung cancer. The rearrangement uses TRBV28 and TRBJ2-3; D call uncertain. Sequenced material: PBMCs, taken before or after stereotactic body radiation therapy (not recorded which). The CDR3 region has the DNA TGTGCCAGCAGTTTATTGACGGTCGCTAGCACAGATACGCAGTATTTT. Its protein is CASSLLTVASTDTQYF. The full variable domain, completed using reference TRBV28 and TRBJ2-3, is DVKVTQSSRYLVKRTGEKVFLECVQDMDHENMFWYRQDPGLGLRLIYFSYDVKMKEKGDIPEGYSVSREKKERFSLILESASTNQTSMYLCASSLLTVASTDTQYFGPGTRLTVL.